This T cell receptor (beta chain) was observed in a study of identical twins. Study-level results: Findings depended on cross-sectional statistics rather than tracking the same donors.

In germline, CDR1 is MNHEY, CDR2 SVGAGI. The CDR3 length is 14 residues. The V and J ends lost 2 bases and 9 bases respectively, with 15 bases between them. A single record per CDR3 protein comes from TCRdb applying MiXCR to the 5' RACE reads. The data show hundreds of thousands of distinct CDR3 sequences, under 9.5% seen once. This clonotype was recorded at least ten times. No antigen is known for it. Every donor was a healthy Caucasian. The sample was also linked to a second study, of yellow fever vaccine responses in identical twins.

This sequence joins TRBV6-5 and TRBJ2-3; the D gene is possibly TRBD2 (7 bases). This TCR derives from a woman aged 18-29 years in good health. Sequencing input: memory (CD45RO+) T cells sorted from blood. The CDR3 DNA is TGTGCCAGCAGTTACGACGGGGGGCCTGGCACGCAGTATTTT. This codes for CASSYDGGPGTQYF.